This is a list of T cell receptor beta chains from one sample in a study of read filtering for tumor transcriptome and immune sequencing. Each CDR3 protein is one row after TCRdb ran MiXCR on the reads. The table has 120,000 or so distinct CDR3 sequences, 10% to 15% seen once. Specimen: a population of CD138-negative cells sorted from bone marrow. Receptors originate from a donor at least 40 years old with multiple myeloma. Both conserved end residues are part of each CDR3. D genes are given only for firm matches. For some rows the clone size is stated as once, few or many, or as a class when expanded; others skip it.

d_gene	abundance	v_gene	j_gene	CDR3nt	CDR3aa
TRBD1	NA	TRBV7-9	TRBJ1-1	TGTGCCAGCAGCGCAAGAGGGGACAGCACTGAAGCTTTCTTT	CASSARGDSTEAFF
NA	many	TRBV6-2/TRBV6-3	TRBJ2-5	TGTGCCAGCAGTACTGACAGATCGAGAGAGACCCAGTACTTC	CASSTDRSRETQYF
TRBD1	NA	TRBV28	TRBJ1-1	TGTGCCAGCAGTATTTTAGGGACAGGGGCTATGAACACTGAAGCTTTCTTT	CASSILGTGAMNTEAFF
TRBD2	many	TRBV3-1	TRBJ2-1	TGTGCCAGCCTGCTGGGACTAGCGGGTAATAATGAGCAGTTCTTC	CASLLGLAGNNEQFF
TRBD2	few	TRBV7-8	TRBJ2-1	TGTGCCAGCAGCCCACGGACTAGCGGGGGACACAATGAGCAGTTCTTC	CASSPRTSGGHNEQFF
NA	many	TRBV7-2	TRBJ2-3	TGTGCCAGCAGCCCCGAGATAGATACGCAGTATTTT	CASSPEIDTQYF
NA	many	TRBV29-1	TRBJ1-5	TGCAGCGTAGGGGACAATCAGCCCCAGCATTTT	CSVGDNQPQHF
NA	few	TRBV7-2	TRBJ1-4	TGTGCCAGCAGCGAGGGGACGTACGAAAAACTGTTTTTT	CASSEGTYEKLFF
NA	many	TRBV5-1	TRBJ2-1	TGCGCCAGCAGCATTTCTCTCGATGAGCAGTTCTTC	CASSISLDEQFF
NA	NA	TRBV7-2	TRBJ1-3	TGTGCCAGCAGCCCGTCTCCGGGGGGTGGAAACACCATATATTTT	CASSPSPGGGNTIYF
NA	many	TRBV9	TRBJ1-1	TGTGCCAGCAGCGTAGATATGCAGGTGAACACTGAAGCTTTCTTT	CASSVDMQVNTEAFF
NA	many	TRBV5-1	TRBJ2-5	TGCGCCAGCAGACAGGGAACCGCGAAGGAGACCCAGTACTTC	CASRQGTAKETQYF
TRBD2	NA	TRBV7-3	TRBJ2-3	TGTGCCAGCAGCTTCCGGGGGGGCGGGAGCAGAGATACGCAGTATTTT	CASSFRGGGSRDTQYF
TRBD1	many	TRBV9	TRBJ2-3	TGTGCCAGCAGTTATAAAACAGGGGGAACAGATACGCAGTATTTT	CASSYKTGGTDTQYF
TRBD2	many	TRBV29-1	TRBJ2-5	TGCAGCGTCCGGTGGGGACTAGCGCGGGGAGAGACCCAGTACTTC	CSVRWGLARGETQYF
TRBD2	many	TRBV27	TRBJ2-3	TGTGCCAGCAGTTTAGGAGCGGGGGGGCGAAATACGCAGTATTTT	CASSLGAGGRNTQYF
NA	many	TRBV7-2	TRBJ2-5	TGTGCCAGCAGCTTGTCTGGGGAGACCCAGTACTTC	CASSLSGETQYF
NA	many	TRBV29-1	TRBJ2-5	TGCAGCGTTGAAGATGAAGCAGGAGTAGGAAAGACCCAGTACTTC	CSVEDEAGVGKTQYF
TRBD1	many	TRBV2	TRBJ1-2	TGTGCCAGCGGCGACAGGGGGGACTATGGCTACACCTTC	CASGDRGDYGYTF
NA	medium-sized	TRBV11-2	TRBJ2-1	TGTGCCAGCAGCTTAGGAGGTGGGTTATATGAGCAGTTCTTC	CASSLGGGLYEQFF
NA	many	TRBV20-1	TRBJ1-2	TGCAGTGCTAGGTATCAAGATGGCTACACCTTC	CSARYQDGYTF
TRBD2	many	TRBV4-1	TRBJ2-7	TGCGCCAGCAGCCGCGGGACTAGCGATATCCACGAGCAGTACTTC	CASSRGTSDIHEQYF
NA	many	TRBV7-9	TRBJ2-2	TGTGCCAGCAGCTTTAGCAGGTCGAACACCGGGGAGCTGTTTTTT	CASSFSRSNTGELFF
NA	NA	TRBV6-5	TRBJ2-2	TGTGCCAGCAGTGCCAGGGCCACCGGGGAGCTGTTTTTT	CASSARATGELFF
NA	many	TRBV28	TRBJ2-7	TGTGCCAGCAGTTTTCAGCTGATCTCCTACGAGCAGTACTTC	CASSFQLISYEQYF
TRBD1	many	TRBV7-2	TRBJ2-5	TGTGCCAGCAGCTATGGGACAGGGGAGACCCAGTACTTC	CASSYGTGETQYF
TRBD2	many	TRBV12-3/TRBV12-4	TRBJ2-5	TGTGCCAGCAGCCTCCACTCTAGCGGAGGGCCTCGGGAGACCCAGTACTTC	CASSLHSSGGPRETQYF
TRBD1	many	TRBV4-1	TRBJ2-3	TGCGCCAGCAGAGACAGGGGGCTTAGTGATACGCAGTATTTT	CASRDRGLSDTQYF
NA	many	TRBV29-1	TRBJ2-5	TGCAGCGTTGAGTCAGGGCAGGGGACCCAGTACTTC	CSVESGQGTQYF
NA	many	TRBV18	TRBJ1-5	TGTGCCAGCTCACCAGGCGAAAGTCAGCCCCAGCATTTT	CASSPGESQPQHF
TRBD1	many	TRBV12-3/TRBV12-4	TRBJ2-1	TGTGCCAGCAGCCCTACCGGGACAGTTGCATACAATGAGCAGTTCTTC	CASSPTGTVAYNEQFF
NA	many	TRBV6-1	TRBJ1-4	TGTGCCAGCAAACGGGAGATTACAACTAATGAAAAACTGTTTTTT	CASKREITTNEKLFF
TRBD1	many	TRBV5-4	TRBJ2-2	TGTGCCAGCAGCTTGGCCGGGACAGCCGGGGAGCTGTTTTTT	CASSLAGTAGELFF
NA	NA	TRBV30	TRBJ2-5	TGTGCCTGGAATCGGAGGGGACGGGAGACCCAGTACTTC	CAWNRRGRETQYF
NA	many	TRBV12-3/TRBV12-4	TRBJ1-2	TGTGCCAGCAGTTTGGGCAGGGCCTATGGCTACACCTTC	CASSLGRAYGYTF
NA	many	TRBV5-1	TRBJ2-2	TGCGCCAGCTTGGGGTCCAATGCCGGGGAGCTGTTTTTT	CASLGSNAGELFF
NA	many	TRBV5-1	TRBJ2-2	TGCGCCAGCAGCCAAACTACGAGCACCGGGGAGCTGTTTTTT	CASSQTTSTGELFF
TRBD1	many	TRBV7-9	TRBJ1-1	TGTGCCAGCATCTCTCAGGGGGGAATCACTGAAGCTTTCTTT	CASISQGGITEAFF
TRBD2	many	TRBV12-3/TRBV12-4	TRBJ2-1	TGTGCCAGCAGTTTCCCGGGACTAGCGGGGATCTACAATGAGCAGTTCTTC	CASSFPGLAGIYNEQFF
NA	many	TRBV12-3/TRBV12-4	TRBJ2-3	TGTGCCAGCAGGGAAAGCGGCACAGATACGCAGTATTTT	CASRESGTDTQYF
NA	NA	TRBV18	TRBJ2-2	TGTGCCGGCTCACCTTATGACACCGGGGAGCTGTTTTTT	CAGSPYDTGELFF
NA	NA	TRBV6-6	TRBJ2-1	TGTGCCAGCTATAGGGGAAGGGACAATGAGCAGTTCTTC	CASYRGRDNEQFF
NA	many	TRBV7-2	TRBJ2-2	TGTGCCAGCAGCTTACAAGGGTACACCGGGGAGCTGTTTTTT	CASSLQGYTGELFF
TRBD2	NA	TRBV3-1	TRBJ2-1	TGTGCCAGCAGCCAAGGGCTTGGGGGGGGGAGCAGTGGTGAGCAGTTCTTC	CASSQGLGGGSSGEQFF
TRBD1	many	TRBV20-1	TRBJ1-1	TGCAGTGCTAGAGGGACAGGGGGCGGTGAAGCTTTCTTT	CSARGTGGGEAFF
NA	few	TRBV3-1	TRBJ2-2	TGTGCCAGCAGCCAAGGTCTCGGAAACACCGGGGAGCTGTTTTTT	CASSQGLGNTGELFF
NA	many	TRBV4-1	TRBJ1-4	TGCGCCAGCAGAAATCTGTTAGCAACTAATGAAAAACTGTTTTTT	CASRNLLATNEKLFF
NA	medium-sized	TRBV29-1	TRBJ2-1	TGCAGCGCTCTTGGGGGGGGCGGGAGCGGCTCCTACAATGAGCAGTTCTTC	CSALGGGGSGSYNEQFF
TRBD2	NA	TRBV6-4	TRBJ2-1	TGTGCCAGCTCCCGTGAGCGGGGGACGACCTATGAGCAGTTCTTC	CASSRERGTTYEQFF
TRBD1	NA	TRBV20-1	TRBJ2-1	TGCAGTGCTAGAGATAAGAGGGGGCGGAAGGAGCAGTTCTTC	CSARDKRGRKEQFF
TRBD2	NA	TRBV20-1	TRBJ2-3	TGCAGTGCGACCCAAGCGGGAGATGGCACAGATACGCAGTATTTT	CSATQAGDGTDTQYF